This T cell receptor beta chain is from a study of shared clonotypes between healthy human individuals. Profiled with immunoSEQ multiplex PCR; TCRdb holds only in-frame clones, not every one. The sample carries millions of clones, 90% to 95% recorded once. V lost 5 bases to trimming and J lost 3 bases; unmatched junction nucleotides: 8. This CDR3 has 15 amino acids. Germline V gene sequence: CDR1 MNHNY, CDR2 SVGAGI (reference sequence). Sequencing input: naive CD4+ T cells sorted from blood. Subset given: CD45RA+ positively selected. V gene TRBV6-6 combines with J gene TRBJ2-5, with 8 bases fitting TRBD2. The source of this sequence is a man aged 18-30 years in good health. The CDR3 region is CASSGTSKGEETQYF. The CDR3 DNA follows: TGTGCCAGCAGTGGGACTAGTAAGGGTGAAGAGACCCAGTACTTC.